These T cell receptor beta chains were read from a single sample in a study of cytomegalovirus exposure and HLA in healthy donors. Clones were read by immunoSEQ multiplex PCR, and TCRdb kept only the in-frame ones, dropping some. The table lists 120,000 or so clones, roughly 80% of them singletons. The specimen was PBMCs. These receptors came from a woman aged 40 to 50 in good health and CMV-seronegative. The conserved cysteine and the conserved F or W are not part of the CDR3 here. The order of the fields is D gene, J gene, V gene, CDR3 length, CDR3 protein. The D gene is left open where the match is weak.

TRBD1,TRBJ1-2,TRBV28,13,ASSFDRGYNYGYT
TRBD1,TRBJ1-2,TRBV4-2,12,ASSREGDRGRYT
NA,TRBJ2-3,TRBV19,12,ASRRFEGTDTQY
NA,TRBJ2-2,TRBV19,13,ASSIEAGGTGELF
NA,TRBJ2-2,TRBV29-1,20,SVGGRGPARGAEIMNTGELF
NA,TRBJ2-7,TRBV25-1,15,ASSESPHRAPCYEQY
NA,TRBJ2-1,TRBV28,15,ASSDPLAVSSYNEQF
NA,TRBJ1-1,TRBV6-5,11,ASSYGPGYEAF
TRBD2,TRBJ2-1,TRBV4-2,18,ASSQPGLAGGSSSYNEQF
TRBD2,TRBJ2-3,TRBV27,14,ASTKRGLAGSDTQY
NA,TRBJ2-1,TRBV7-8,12,ASSPRYGGDEQF
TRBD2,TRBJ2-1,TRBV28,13,ASSLGSGHGNEQF
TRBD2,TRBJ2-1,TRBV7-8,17,ASSLGPTGKGTSGNEQF
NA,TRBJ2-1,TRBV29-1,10,SVALAYNEQF
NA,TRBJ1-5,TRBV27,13,ASSLSTGSNQPQH
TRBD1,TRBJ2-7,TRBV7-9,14,ASSLGGQDRSYEQY
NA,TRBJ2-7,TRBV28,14,ASSSYRRGLGYEQY
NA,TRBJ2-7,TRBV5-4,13,ASREGWLPTYEQY
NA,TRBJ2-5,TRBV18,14,ASSPLDPGEGETQY
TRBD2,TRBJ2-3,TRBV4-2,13,ASSRTTSLTDTQY
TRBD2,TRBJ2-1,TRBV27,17,ASNKGLAGGRGSYNEQF
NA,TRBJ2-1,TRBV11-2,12,ASSPTPQVLEQF
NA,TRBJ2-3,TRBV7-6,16,ASSFRGGQAINTDTQY
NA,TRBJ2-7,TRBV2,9,ASRWAYEQY
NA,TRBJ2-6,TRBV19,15,ASTQWGATAGANVLT
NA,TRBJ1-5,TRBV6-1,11,ASSIWADQPQH
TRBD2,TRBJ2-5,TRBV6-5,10,ASSYLTSHQY
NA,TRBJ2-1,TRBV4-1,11,ASSQGPTMRQF
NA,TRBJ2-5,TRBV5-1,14,ASSQFTGTEGETQY
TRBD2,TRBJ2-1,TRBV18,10,ASSPGGGEQF
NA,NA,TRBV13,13,ASSLAPGTDYEQY
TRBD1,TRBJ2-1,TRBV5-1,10,ASQRTGDEQF
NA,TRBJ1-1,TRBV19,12,ASTFLERRTEAF
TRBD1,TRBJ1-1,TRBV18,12,ASSPTPGQSEAF
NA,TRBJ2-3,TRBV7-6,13,ASSLDPQSTDTQY
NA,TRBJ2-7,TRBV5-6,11,ASSAGLGGEQY
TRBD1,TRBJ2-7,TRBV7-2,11,ASSLQGDYEQY
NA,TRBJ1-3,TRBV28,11,ASSLSGGNTIY
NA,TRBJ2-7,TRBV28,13,ASSPWHGGLNEQY
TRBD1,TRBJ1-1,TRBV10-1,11,ASSGQGNTEAF
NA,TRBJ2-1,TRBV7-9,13,SSSLGRAFYNEQF
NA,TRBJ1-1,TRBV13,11,ASSLTRYTEAF
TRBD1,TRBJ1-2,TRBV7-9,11,ASSLDPGGGYT
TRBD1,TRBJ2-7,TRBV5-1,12,ASSFRTGRPEQY
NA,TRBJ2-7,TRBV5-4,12,ASSWGTSSYEQY
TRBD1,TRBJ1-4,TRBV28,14,ASSLWTGTGNEKLF
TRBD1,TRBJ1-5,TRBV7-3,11,ASSGQDGGPQH
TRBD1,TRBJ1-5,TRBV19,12,ASSPDRGIQPQH
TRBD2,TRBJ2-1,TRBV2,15,ATTMGGAGRGYNEQF
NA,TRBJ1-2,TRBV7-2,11,ASSHSPKYGYT
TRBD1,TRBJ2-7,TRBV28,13,ASSPPGTVTYEQY
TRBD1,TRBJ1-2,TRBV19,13,ASSLSGQGNYGYT
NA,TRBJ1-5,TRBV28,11,ASSFVLNQPQH
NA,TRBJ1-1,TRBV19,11,ASSYGSNTEAF